This passage covers 6 T cell receptor beta chains from one sample sequenced in a study of cytomegalovirus exposure and HLA in healthy donors. Amplification used 60 Vbeta primers and 13 Jbeta primers. Profiled with immunoSEQ multiplex PCR; TCRdb holds only in-frame clones, not every one. The sample is made up of roughly 40,000 clones, and the top ten hold 7% to 9.5% of it. Sequenced material: PBMCs. The source is a man between 40 and 49 years old in good health and CMV-seropositive.

The rearrangement joins TRBV14 to TRBJ2-3; no firm D call. The V gene lost 2 bases and the J gene lost 0 bases, with 9 bases spanning the gap. CDR1 is SGHDN and CDR2 is FVKESK in the germline V gene. CDR3 size: 15 residues. CDR3 protein: CASSQNYPSTDTQYF. CDR3 in DNA: TGTGCCAGCAGCCAAAACTACCCTAGCACAGATACGCAGTATTTT. The full variable domain, completed using reference TRBV14 and TRBJ2-3, is EAGVTQFPSHSVIEKGQTVTLRCDPISGHDNLYWYRRVMGKEIKFLLHFVKESKQDESGMPNNRFLAERTGGTYSTLKVQPAELEDSGVYFCASSQNYPSTDTQYFGPGTRLTVL.

The chain carries TRBV5-8 and TRBJ1-3, with a tentative D call TRBD1 (5 bases). The V end was cut by 5 bases, the J end by 2 bases, with 23 bases between. This CDR3 spans 18 amino acids. Germline V lookup: CDR1 SGHTS, CDR2 YDEGEE. CDR3 in DNA: TGTGCCAGCAGGCCGACCTCCGGGACGGGGGACGCTGGAAACACCATATATTTT. Encoded protein: CASRPTSGTGDAGNTIYF.

The genes are TRBV5-8 and TRBJ1-3, with D possibly TRBD1 on 5 matching bases. The germline gives CDR1 SGHTS, CDR2 YDEGEE. Trimming took off 1 base at V and 5 bases at J, with 16 bases between the two ends. This CDR3 is built from 16 residues. The CDR3 DNA sequence: TGTGCCAGCAGCTTGTGGCAGGGAACTTCTAGAAACACCATATATTTT. Amino acids: CASSLWQGTSRNTIYF.

The chain combines TRBV27 with TRBJ1-1; D is possibly TRBD1 (6 bases). The germline V gene encodes CDR1 MNHEY and CDR2 SMNVEV (reference sequence). Between the trimmed V and J ends, which lost 2 bases and 6 bases, there was a span of 10 bases. The CDR3 spans 13 residues. The CDR3 DNA reads as TGTGCCAGCAGTTTAATAACAGGGTCTGAAGCTTTCTTT. This sequence encodes CASSLITGSEAFF.

In DNA, the CDR3 is TGCGCCAGCAGCAGGGGACAGGGAAACACCATATATTTT. This translates into CASSRGQGNTIYF. The chain uses TRBV5-1 and TRBJ1-3; 7 nucleotides agree with TRBD1. The ends lost 4 bases at V and 4 bases at J; junction bases unmatched: 2. Germline V gene sequence: CDR1 SGHRS, CDR2 YFSETQ. The CDR3 runs 13 residues.

The genes are TRBV14 and TRBJ1-1, with 9 nucleotides matching TRBD1. The ends lost 6 bases at V and 5 bases at J; junction bases unmatched: 13. The length of the CDR3 is 16 residues. The germline gives CDR1 SGHDN, CDR2 FVKESK. CDR3 nucleotide sequence: TGTGCCAGCAGACGCGCGGGACAGGGCAGATTGACTGAAGCTTTCTTT. This encodes CASRRAGQGRLTEAFF. Using reference TRBV14 and TRBJ1-1 for the parts outside the CDR3, the full variable domain is EAGVTQFPSHSVIEKGQTVTLRCDPISGHDNLYWYRRVMGKEIKFLLHFVKESKQDESGMPNNRFLAERTGGTYSTLKVQPAELEDSGVYFCASRRAGQGRLTEAFFGQGTRLTVV.